Below are 15 T cell receptor beta chains sequenced from a single sample in a study of blood T cell repertoires in COVID-19. Clones were read by immunoSEQ multiplex PCR, and TCRdb kept only the in-frame ones, dropping some. The table records under 100,000 clones, around four fifths of them present only once. Sequencing used peripheral blood. These receptors were taken from a woman in her sixties with acute or convalescent COVID-19.

This chain connects TRBV5-4 to TRBJ1-6; 10 positions agree with TRBD1. The CDR3 has 17 amino acids. Trimming at V came to 4 bases and at J to 0 bases, leaving 4 bases not matched to a gene. CDR1 and CDR2 from the germline V gene are SGHNT and YYREEE (reference sequence). CDR3 loop: CASSTGTGDSYNSPLHF. The CDR3 DNA is TGTGCCAGCAGCACTGGGACAGGGGACTCCTATAATTCACCCCTCCACTTT.

The chain joins TRBV19 to TRBJ1-6, with 9 bases matching TRBD1. Per the germline V gene, CDR1 is LNHDA and CDR2 is SQIVND (reference sequence). CDR3 size: 14 residues. Trimming removed 3 bases from V and 14 bases from J; junction bases left unmatched: 8. This CDR3 is CASSIAGQGFALHF. CDR3 coding DNA: TGTGCCAGTAGTATTGCGGGACAGGGTTTCGCCCTCCACTTT.

The chain has TRBV6-5 and TRBJ2-7, with 8 bases fitting TRBD1. CDR1 and CDR2 from the germline V gene are MNHEY and SVGAGI. The CDR3 has 15 residues. The junction had 7 bases not matched to a gene; V was cut back by 6 bases and J by 0 bases. The CDR3, as DNA: TGTGCCAGCAGGGGTTCCACAGGGGGCTCCTACGAGCAGTACTTC. Its translation: CASRGSTGGSYEQYF.

The chain links TRBV12-3 or TRBV12-4 to TRBJ1-2; D is possibly TRBD1 (6 bases). V lost 7 bases and J lost 2, with 11 bases in between. The CDR3 sequence is 13 residues long. CDR3 residues: CASITGPNYGYTF. CDR3 DNA sequence: TGTGCCAGCATAACAGGGCCCAACTATGGCTACACCTTC.

Only one count was recorded for this clone. The chain carries TRBV25-1 and TRBJ1-1; tentative D call: TRBD1 (6 bases). The ends were cut back, 7 bases at V and 0 bases at J, with 9 bases in the middle. The CDR3 covers 13 residues. Germline V gives CDR1 MGHDK, CDR2 SYGVNS. DNA for the CDR3: TGTGCCAGCATAGGACAGTTGAACACTGAAGCTTTCTTT. This gives the protein CASIGQLNTEAFF.

The gene calls are TRBV5-1 and TRBJ2-5; D might be TRBD1 (6 bases). Germline CDR1 and CDR2: SGHRS and YFSETQ. The CDR3 consists of 15 residues. Trimming cost V 4 bases and J 3 bases, with 16 bases left between them. The CDR3 DNA reads TGCGCCAGCAGCCCGACGGGACATCAAAAAGAGACCCAGTACTTC. Residues: CASSPTGHQKETQYF.

This chain joins TRBV30 and TRBJ1-5, with 7 nucleotides matching TRBD1. CDR1 and CDR2 from the germline V gene are GTSNPN and SVGIG (reference sequence). This CDR3 is built from 13 residues. V was clipped by 3 bases and J by 5 bases; unmatched bases: 4. The CDR3 nucleotides read TGTGCCTGGAGCACAGGGGTCCATCAGCCCCAGCATTTT. The encoded protein is CAWSTGVHQPQHF.

The V call is TRBV30, the J call TRBJ1-6; tentatively, D is TRBD1 (6 bases). Germline CDR1 and CDR2: GTSNPN and SVGIG (reference sequence). The CDR3 is 13 amino acids. The V end lost 8 bases, the J end lost 7 bases, and 15 bases lay between the germline ends. CDR3 residues: CAGGGMFNSPLHF. The CDR3 DNA sequence: TGTGCCGGGGGGGGCATGTTCAATTCACCCCTCCACTTT.

This clone came up a few times. The V and J genes are TRBV3-1 (or the pseudogene TRBV3-2) and TRBJ1-3; tentative D call: TRBD1 (6 bases). Germline-derived CDR1 and CDR2 are LGHDT and YNNKEL (reference sequence). The CDR3 spans 13 residues. Between the trimmed V and J ends, which lost 5 bases and 4 bases, there was a span of 9 bases. This CDR3 is CASSAGTGNTIYF. CDR3 bases: TGTGCCAGCAGCGCCGGGACAGGAAACACCATATATTTT.

The genes are TRBV24-1 and TRBJ2-5; TRBD2 agrees at 7 bases. V trimming: 5 bases; J trimming: 5 bases; junction bases outside the gene matches: 4. This CDR3 has 13 amino acids. Germline values: CDR1 KGHDR, CDR2 SFDVKD. The CDR3 loop reads CATSAVGGETQYF. The CDR3 bases are TGTGCCACCAGTGCCGTGGGGGGGGAGACCCAGTACTTC.

The chain links TRBV15 to TRBJ1-1; 8 positions match TRBD1. CDR3 length: 12 amino acids. Per the germline V gene, CDR1 is LNHNV and CDR2 is YYDKDF (reference sequence). The V gene end was trimmed by 4 bases and the J gene end by 10 bases; junction bases not matched to a gene: 5. The CDR3 DNA follows: TGTGCCACCAGCACCGGAGGACAGGGAGCTTTCTTT. This encodes CATSTGGQGAFF.

The chain joins TRBV5-5 to TRBJ2-7; tentatively, D is TRBD2 (5 bases). The V and J ends lost 6 bases and 4 bases respectively, with 8 bases between them. CDR3 length: 11 amino acids. Per germline, CDR1 SGHKS and CDR2 YYEKEE (reference sequence). This chain's CDR3 is CASTPGYEQYF. The CDR3, as DNA: TGTGCCAGCACGCCGGGATACGAGCAGTACTTC.

The CDR3 sequence is CASSSPVGLNEKLFF. The DNA of the CDR3 is TGTGCCAGCAGTTCCCCCGTTGGCCTTAATGAAAAACTGTTTTTT. The J gene is TRBJ1-4, the V gene TRBV6-2 or TRBV6-3; D gene unclear. From germline, CDR1 is MNHEY and CDR2 SVGEGT. The ends were cut back, 4 bases at V and 4 bases at J, with 13 bases in the middle. The CDR3 has 15 amino acids.

The gene calls are TRBV19 and TRBJ2-3; unclear D gene. The length of the CDR3 is 13 residues. Germline CDR1 reads LNHDA; CDR2 reads SQIVND (reference sequence). V was clipped by 0 bases and J by 6 bases, with 7 bases between them. CDR3 loop: CASSIDAPDTQYF. The CDR3 nucleotides read TGTGCCAGTAGTATAGATGCGCCCGATACGCAGTATTTT.

In this sample, this clone turned up a few times. This chain links TRBV10-3 with TRBJ1-2; D is possibly TRBD1 (6 bases). This CDR3 contains 13 residues. Germline V gene lookup returns CDR1 ENHRY and CDR2 SYGVKD. V lost 6 bases, J lost 4 bases, and 12 bases lay in between. Written as DNA, the CDR3 is TGTGCCATCAGGGATACAGGGTCCTATGGCTACACCTTC. Its protein product is CAIRDTGSYGYTF.